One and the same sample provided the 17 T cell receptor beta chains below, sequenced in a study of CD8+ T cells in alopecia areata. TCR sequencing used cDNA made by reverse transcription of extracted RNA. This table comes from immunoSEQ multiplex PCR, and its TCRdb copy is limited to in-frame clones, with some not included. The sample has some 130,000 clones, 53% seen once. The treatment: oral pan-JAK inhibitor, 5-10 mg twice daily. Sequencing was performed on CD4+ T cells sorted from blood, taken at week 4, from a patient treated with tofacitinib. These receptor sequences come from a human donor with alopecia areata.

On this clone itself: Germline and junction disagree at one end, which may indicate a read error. The DNA of the CDR3 is TGTGCCAGCAGCTTCAGCGACGGTGGGGAAGTTTTT. Protein sequence: CASSFSDGGEVF. The chain recombines TRBV13 with TRBJ1-4; D gene unclear. Germline CDR1 PRHDT, CDR2 FYEKMQ (reference sequence). The CDR3 is 12 amino acids. Full variable domain (remainder filled in from reference TRBV13 and TRBJ1-4): AAGVIQSPRHLIKEKRETATLKCYPIPRHDTVYWYQQGPGQDPQFLISFYEKMQSDKGSIPDRFSAQQFSDYHSELNMSSLELGDSALYFCASSFSDGGEVFGSGTQLSVL.

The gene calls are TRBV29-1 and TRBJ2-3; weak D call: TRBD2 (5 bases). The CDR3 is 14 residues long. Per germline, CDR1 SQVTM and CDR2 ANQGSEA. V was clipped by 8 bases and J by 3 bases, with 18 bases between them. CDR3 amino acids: CSPVTIARTDTQYF. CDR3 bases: TGCAGCCCGGTAACCATAGCGAGGACAGATACGCAGTATTTT.

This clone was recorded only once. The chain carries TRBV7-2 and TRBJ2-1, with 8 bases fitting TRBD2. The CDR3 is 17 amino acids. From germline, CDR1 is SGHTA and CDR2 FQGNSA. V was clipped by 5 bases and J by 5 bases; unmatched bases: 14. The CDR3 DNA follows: TGTGCCAGCAGCCCCTCCGCCCCAGGGCGGGGGGACAATGAGCAGTTCTTC. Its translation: CASSPSAPGRGDNEQFF.

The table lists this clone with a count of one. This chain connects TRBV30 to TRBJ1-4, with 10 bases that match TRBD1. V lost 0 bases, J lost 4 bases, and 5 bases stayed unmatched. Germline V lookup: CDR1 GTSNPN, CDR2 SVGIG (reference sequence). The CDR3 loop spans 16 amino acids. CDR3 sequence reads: CAWSVGQGTDNEKLFF. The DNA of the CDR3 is TGTGCCTGGAGTGTGGGACAGGGGACGGATAATGAAAAACTGTTTTTT.

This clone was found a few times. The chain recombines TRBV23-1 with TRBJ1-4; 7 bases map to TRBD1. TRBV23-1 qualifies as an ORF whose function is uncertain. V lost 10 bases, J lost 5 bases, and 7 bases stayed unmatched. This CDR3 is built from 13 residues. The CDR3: CAIRGTDNEKLFF. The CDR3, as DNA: TGCGCCATCAGGGGGACAGACAATGAAAAACTGTTTTTT.

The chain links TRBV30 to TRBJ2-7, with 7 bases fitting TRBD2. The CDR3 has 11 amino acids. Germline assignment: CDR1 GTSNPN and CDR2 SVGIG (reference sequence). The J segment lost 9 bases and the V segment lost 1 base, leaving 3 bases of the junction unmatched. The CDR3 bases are TGTGCCTGGAGTGAACGGGAGGTGCAGTACTTC. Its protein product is CAWSEREVQYF.

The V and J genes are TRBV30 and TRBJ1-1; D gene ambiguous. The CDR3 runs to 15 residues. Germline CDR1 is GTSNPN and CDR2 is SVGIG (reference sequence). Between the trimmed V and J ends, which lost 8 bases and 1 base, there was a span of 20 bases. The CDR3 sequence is CAGPSRIRPNTEAFF. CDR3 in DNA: TGTGCCGGCCCTTCCAGGATAAGGCCGAACACTGAAGCTTTCTTT.

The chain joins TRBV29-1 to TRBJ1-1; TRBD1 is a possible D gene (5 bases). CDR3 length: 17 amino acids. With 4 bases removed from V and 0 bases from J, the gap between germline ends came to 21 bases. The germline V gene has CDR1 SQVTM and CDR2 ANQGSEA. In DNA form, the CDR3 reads TGCAGCGTTGGAGGAGTATCGGGTCGGGGCCTGAACACTGAAGCTTTCTTT. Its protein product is CSVGGVSGRGLNTEAFF.

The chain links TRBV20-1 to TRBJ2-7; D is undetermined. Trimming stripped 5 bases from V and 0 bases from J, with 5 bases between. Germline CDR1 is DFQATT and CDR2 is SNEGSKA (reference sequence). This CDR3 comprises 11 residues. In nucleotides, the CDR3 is TGCAGTGCTGCCCTCTCCTACGAGCAGTACTTC. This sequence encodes CSAALSYEQYF.

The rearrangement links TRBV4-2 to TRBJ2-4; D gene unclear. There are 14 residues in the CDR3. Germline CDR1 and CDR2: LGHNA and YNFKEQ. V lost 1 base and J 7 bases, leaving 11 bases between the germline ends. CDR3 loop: CASSQVSRLNIQYF. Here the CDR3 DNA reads TGTGCCAGCAGCCAAGTCTCTCGGCTGAACATTCAGTACTTC.

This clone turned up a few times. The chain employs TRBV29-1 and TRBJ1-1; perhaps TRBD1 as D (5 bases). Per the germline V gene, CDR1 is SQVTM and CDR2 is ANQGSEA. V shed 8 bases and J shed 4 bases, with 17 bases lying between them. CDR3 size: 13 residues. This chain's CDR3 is CSPWGTGGTEAFF. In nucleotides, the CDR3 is TGCAGCCCCTGGGGGACCGGTGGCACTGAAGCTTTCTTT. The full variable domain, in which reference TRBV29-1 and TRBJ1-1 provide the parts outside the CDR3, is SAVISQKPSRDICQRGTSLTIQCQVDSQVTMMFWYRQQPGQSLTLIATANQGSEATYESGFVIDKFPISRPNLTFSTLTVSNMSPEDSSIYLCSPWGTGGTEAFFGQGTRLTVV.

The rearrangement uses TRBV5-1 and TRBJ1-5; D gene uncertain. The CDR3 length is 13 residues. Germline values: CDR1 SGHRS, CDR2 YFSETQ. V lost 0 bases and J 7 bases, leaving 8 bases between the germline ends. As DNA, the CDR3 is TGCGCCAGCAGCTTGGCCGTCGGCCAGCCCCAGCATTTT. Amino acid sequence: CASSLAVGQPQHF.

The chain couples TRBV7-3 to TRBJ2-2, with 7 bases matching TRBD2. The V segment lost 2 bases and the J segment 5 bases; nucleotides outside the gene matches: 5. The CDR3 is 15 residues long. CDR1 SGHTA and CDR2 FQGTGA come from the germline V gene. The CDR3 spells CASSLEGGRTGELFF. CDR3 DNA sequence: TGTGCCAGCAGCTTAGAGGGAGGGAGGACCGGGGAGCTGTTTTTT. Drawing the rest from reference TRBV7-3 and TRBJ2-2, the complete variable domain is GAGVSQTPSNKVTEKGKYVELRCDPISGHTALYWYRQSLGQGPEFLIYFQGTGAADDSGLPNDRFFAVRPEGSVSTLKIQRTERGDSAVYLCASSLEGGRTGELFFGEGSRLTVL.

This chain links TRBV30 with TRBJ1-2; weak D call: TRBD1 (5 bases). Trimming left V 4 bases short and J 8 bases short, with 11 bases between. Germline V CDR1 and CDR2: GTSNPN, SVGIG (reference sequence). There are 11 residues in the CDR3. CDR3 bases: TGTGCCTGGAAGGGGAATGGGGGCTACACCTTC. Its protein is CAWKGNGGYTF.

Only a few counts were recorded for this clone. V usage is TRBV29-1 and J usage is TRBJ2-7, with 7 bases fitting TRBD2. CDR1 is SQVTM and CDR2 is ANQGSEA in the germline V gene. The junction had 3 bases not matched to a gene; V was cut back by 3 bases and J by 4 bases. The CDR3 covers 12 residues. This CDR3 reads CSVDGEGYEQYF. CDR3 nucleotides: TGCAGCGTTGATGGGGAGGGGTACGAGCAGTACTTC.

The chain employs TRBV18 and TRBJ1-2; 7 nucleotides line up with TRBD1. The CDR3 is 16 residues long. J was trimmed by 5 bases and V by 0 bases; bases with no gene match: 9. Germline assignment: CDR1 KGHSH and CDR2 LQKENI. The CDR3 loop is CASSPPVTTGHYGYTF. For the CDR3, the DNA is TGTGCCAGCTCACCACCGGTGACGACAGGGCATTATGGCTACACCTTC.

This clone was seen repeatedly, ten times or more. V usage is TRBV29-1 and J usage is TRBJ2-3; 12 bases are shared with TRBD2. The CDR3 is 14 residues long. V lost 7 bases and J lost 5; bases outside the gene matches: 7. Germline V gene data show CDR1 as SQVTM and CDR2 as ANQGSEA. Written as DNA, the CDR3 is TGCAGCGCCCCTAGCGGGGGGGCGAAAGATACGCAGTATTTT. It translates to CSAPSGGAKDTQYF.